A single sample is the source of the 30 T cell receptor beta chains below, sequenced in a study of Ad26.COV2.S vaccination and SARS-CoV-2 variants. Generated by immunoSEQ multiplex PCR, the TCRdb table keeps only in-frame clones and is missing some. The sample contains fewer than 400,000 clones, roughly 90% of which appear only once. Specified treatment: roughly 19 received Ad26.COV2.S at low or high dose, single or two shots; several received placebo; per-sample allocation not given. Samples were taken on day 63 after the first vaccine or placebo injection. The sample in question was peripheral blood, obtained in a trial of Ad26.COV2.S vaccine versus placebo. The receptors come from a person aged 18-65 years who received the Ad26.COV2.S COVID-19 vaccine or a placebo.

The gene calls are TRBV19 and TRBJ2-1; perhaps TRBD2 as D (6 bases). The CDR3 extends over 14 amino acids. Germline CDR1 LNHDA, CDR2 SQIVND (reference sequence). Deletions cut 2 bases from V and 4 bases from J, with 9 bases between. The CDR3 spells CASSIRRVYNEQFF. The CDR3, as DNA: TGTGCCAGTAGTATAAGGAGGGTGTACAATGAGCAGTTCTTC.

DNA for the CDR3: TGCAGTGCTAGAGATCCAGACGAGCAGTACTTC. Translated: CSARDPDEQYF. The chain uses TRBV20-1 and TRBJ2-7; D unclear. Trimming removed 0 bases from V and 5 bases from J, with 5 bases in between. CDR3 length equals 11 residues. Germline-derived CDR1 and CDR2 are DFQATT and SNEGSKA (reference sequence).

The V call is TRBV29-1, the J call TRBJ2-2; D is possibly TRBD2 (5 bases). Trimming left V 0 bases short and J 4 bases short, with 9 bases between. The CDR3 has 14 residues. CDR1 is SQVTM and CDR2 is ANQGSEA in the germline V gene. DNA for the CDR3: TGCAGCGTTGAAGAAGGTCGGGGCACCGGGGAGCTGTTTTTT. Amino acids: CSVEEGRGTGELFF.

The chain couples TRBV25-1 to TRBJ2-7, with D maybe TRBD1 (6 bases). Germline V lookup: CDR1 MGHDK, CDR2 SYGVNS. V lost 8 bases to trimming and J lost 0 bases, with 8 bases between them. The CDR3 consists of 12 residues. CDR3 DNA sequence: TGTGCCAGCCGGGACAACTCCTACGAGCAGTACTTC. This codes for CASRDNSYEQYF.

The CDR3 DNA sequence: TGTGCCAGCCGCCTCGGCCTGGACACTGAAGCTTTCTTT. This gives the protein CASRLGLDTEAFF. The chain joins TRBV18 to TRBJ1-1; D gene uncertain. V lost 8 bases to trimming and J lost 3 bases, with 13 bases between them. Per the germline V gene, CDR1 is KGHSH and CDR2 is LQKENI. The CDR3 has 13 amino acids.

The chain recombines TRBV5-6 with TRBJ2-1; the D is unclear. Germline V gene sequence: CDR1 SGHDT, CDR2 YYEEEE. The CDR3 totals 16 residues. The V end lost 0 bases, the J end lost 5 bases, and 15 bases lay between the germline ends. CDR3 amino acids: CASSLVPGQPNNEQFF. The CDR3 DNA sequence: TGTGCCAGCAGCTTGGTACCGGGTCAGCCCAACAATGAGCAGTTCTTC.

The V gene is TRBV11-3, the J gene TRBJ1-3; 8 bases match TRBD1. V lost 4 bases to trimming and J lost 1 base; unmatched junction nucleotides: 6. This CDR3 has 16 residues. Germline V gene sequence: CDR1 SGHNT, CDR2 YENEEA. The CDR3 loop is CASSSTGVISGNTIYF. The DNA of the CDR3 is TGTGCCAGCAGCTCGACAGGGGTCATATCTGGAAACACCATATATTTT.

The chain employs TRBV4-3 and TRBJ2-1, with TRBD2 matching over 10 bases. V shed 3 bases and J 7 bases; nucleotides not matched to a gene: 12. Looked up from germline, CDR1 is LGHNA and CDR2 is YSLEER. This CDR3 spans 17 amino acids. The CDR3 here is CASSHREGLAGVNEQFF. CDR3 nucleotides: TGCGCCAGCAGCCACCGCGAGGGGCTAGCGGGAGTTAATGAGCAGTTCTTC.

In DNA form, the CDR3 reads TGCGCCAGCAGCTTGGACGCCCGTGGCTACACCTTC. Translation: CASSLDARGYTF. J is TRBJ1-2 and V is TRBV5-1; D gene uncertain. The CDR3 runs to 12 residues. Trimming took off 0 bases at V and 7 bases at J, with 7 bases between the two ends. The germline gives CDR1 SGHRS, CDR2 YFSETQ.

CDR3 region: CASSQRTPTDTQYF. The CDR3 DNA follows: TGCGCCAGCAGCCAACGGACACCCACAGATACGCAGTATTTT. This chain joins TRBV4-3 and TRBJ2-3; weak D call: TRBD1 (5 bases). This CDR3 is built from 14 residues. Germline loops: CDR1 LGHNA, CDR2 YSLEER. The V and J ends lost 2 bases and 2 bases respectively, with 8 bases between them.

This chain uses TRBV11-1 with TRBJ1-2; D not resolved. Germline loops: CDR1 SGHAT, CDR2 FQDESV (reference sequence). The CDR3 spans 15 residues. Trimming left V 1 base short and J 0 bases short, with 9 bases between. Here the CDR3 reads CASSLEGLANYGYTF. The DNA of the CDR3 is TGTGCCAGCAGCTTAGAAGGTCTTGCTAACTATGGCTACACCTTC.

This sequence joins TRBV18 and TRBJ2-6, with no clear D. The CDR3 extends over 18 amino acids. Germline V lookup: CDR1 KGHSH, CDR2 LQKENI. With 2 bases removed from V and 0 bases from J, the gap between germline ends came to 14 bases. DNA for the CDR3: TGTGCCAGCTCACCAACGACCCATTTGGTCTCTGGGGCCAACGTCCTGACTTTC. Its protein product is CASSPTTHLVSGANVLTF. Filled out from reference TRBV18 and TRBJ2-6, the complete variable domain reads NAGVMQNPRHLVRRRGQEARLRCSPMKGHSHVYWYRQLPEEGLKFMVYLQKENIIDESGMPKERFSAEFPKEGPSILRIQQVVRGDSAAYFCASSPTTHLVSGANVLTFGAGSRLTVL.

The CDR3 loop reads CASSPQGDPYNEQFF. The CDR3 DNA follows: TGTGCCAGCAGCCCCCAGGGGGACCCCTACAATGAGCAGTTCTTC. This chain links TRBV5-4 with TRBJ2-1, with 7 nucleotides matching TRBD1. CDR1 and CDR2 from the germline V gene are SGHNT and YYREEE (reference sequence). This CDR3 has 15 residues. V was pared by 4 bases and J by 2 bases, with 6 bases of the junction left unmatched.

The J gene is TRBJ2-7, the V gene TRBV2; TRBD1 might be the D (5 bases). The CDR3 length is 16 residues. Trimming left V 4 bases short and J 0 bases short, with 16 bases between. The germline V gene has CDR1 SNHLY and CDR2 FYNNEI. CDR3 nucleotide sequence: TGTGCCAGCAGTGGTTTATCGACAGCCCCCTCCTACGAGCAGTACTTC. Translating it yields CASSGLSTAPSYEQYF.

The chain combines TRBV7-2 with TRBJ1-2, with D possibly TRBD1 on 5 matching bases. The germline V gene encodes CDR1 SGHTA and CDR2 FQGNSA. V was clipped by 2 bases and J by 3 bases, with 22 bases between them. CDR3 length equals 18 residues. The DNA of the CDR3 is TGTGCCAGCAGCTTACAAGGGCTGCCCGGGGACGGACACTATGGCTACACCTTC. Translated: CASSLQGLPGDGHYGYTF.

The chain combines TRBV19 with TRBJ2-2; TRBD2 matches at 15 bases. Losses at the gene ends were 3 bases for V and 2 bases for J; bases not matched to a gene: 4. CDR3 size: 18 residues. The germline V gene has CDR1 LNHDA and CDR2 SQIVND (reference sequence). CDR3 DNA sequence: TGTGCCAGTAGTATCGGACTAGCGGGAGGGATTAACACCGGGGAGCTGTTTTTT. Its translation is CASSIGLAGGINTGELFF.

The V call is TRBV19, the J call TRBJ1-2; D gene unclear. V was clipped by 3 bases and J by 4 bases, with 24 bases between them. There are 18 residues in the CDR3. Germline V gene lookup returns CDR1 LNHDA and CDR2 SQIVND (reference sequence). The CDR3 region has the DNA TGTGCCAGTAGTATTCCAGACCTAGCGGCCAGGAGCCTCTATGGCTACACCTTC. It specifies CASSIPDLAARSLYGYTF. Combining the CDR3 with reference TRBV19 and TRBJ1-2 gives the whole variable domain DGGITQSPKYLFRKEGQNVTLSCEQNLNHDAMYWYRQDPGQGLRLIYYSQIVNDFQKGDIAEGYSVSREKKESFPLTVTSAQKNPTAFYLCASSIPDLAARSLYGYTFGSGTRLTVV.

The J gene is TRBJ1-2, the V gene TRBV29-1; weak D call: TRBD1 (6 bases). This CDR3 contains 16 residues. The V gene's germline CDR1 is SQVTM and CDR2 ANQGSEA. Trimming cost V 3 bases and J 8 bases, with 25 bases left between them. CDR3 sequence reads: CSVDGSGTTSAGGYTF. The CDR3 DNA reads TGCAGCGTTGATGGATCCGGGACAACTTCCGCGGGGGGCTACACCTTC.

This clone has a handful of counts. This chain links TRBV18 with TRBJ2-3; D is uncertain. The ends were cut back, 0 bases at V and 2 bases at J, with 6 bases in the middle. CDR3 length: 14 amino acids. Per the germline V gene, CDR1 is KGHSH and CDR2 is LQKENI. The DNA for the CDR3 is TGTGCCAGCTCACCACCGGGTCTCACAGATACGCAGTATTTT. It translates to CASSPPGLTDTQYF.

This chain connects TRBV6-6 to TRBJ2-7; weak D call: TRBD2 (6 bases). Germline assignment: CDR1 MNHNY and CDR2 SVGAGI (reference sequence). Trimming took off 6 bases at V and 5 bases at J, with 14 bases between the two ends. This CDR3 has 13 residues. CDR3 sequence (DNA): TGTGCCAGCAGGCAAGGCGGGGTCGACGAGCAGTACTTC. Its translation is CASRQGGVDEQYF.

This clone was counted between two and nine times. The chain has TRBV18 and TRBJ2-7; 11 positions match TRBD2. V shed 6 bases, J shed 4 bases, and the junction held 11 bases outside the gene matches. Germline V gene sequence: CDR1 KGHSH, CDR2 LQKENI. The CDR3 sequence is 16 residues long. The CDR3 DNA reads as TGTGCCAGCTCTTCTAGGGGGACTAGCGGCTTTTACGAGCAGTACGTC. The encoded protein is CASSSRGTSGFYEQYV.

This clone occurred a few times. The chain has TRBV7-9 and TRBJ2-7; D may correspond to TRBD1 or TRBD2 (5 bases each). The CDR3 is 14 residues long. The germline V gene encodes CDR1 SEHNR and CDR2 FQNEAQ (reference sequence). V gave up 6 bases and J gave up 4 bases, with 16 bases separating them. In DNA, the CDR3 is TGTGCCAGCAGTCTCCAAGGGACGGCATACGAGCAGTACTTC. Its protein is CASSLQGTAYEQYF. Full variable domain (outside the CDR3, taken from reference TRBV7-9 and TRBJ2-7): DTGVSQNPRHKITKRGQNVTFRCDPISEHNRLYWYRQTLGQGPEFLTYFQNEAQLEKSRLLSDRFSAERPKGSFSTLEIQRTEQGDSAMYLCASSLQGTAYEQYFGPGTRLTVT.

This clone was detected a few times. The gene calls are TRBV30 and TRBJ1-2; D is ambiguous. This CDR3 has 13 residues. The V gene's germline CDR1 is GTSNPN and CDR2 SVGIG (reference sequence). V was cut by 3 bases and J by 0 bases, with 8 bases left in between. The CDR3 sequence is CAWSQDANYGYTF. CDR3 DNA sequence: TGTGCCTGGAGCCAAGATGCTAACTATGGCTACACCTTC.

The rearrangement links TRBV9 to TRBJ1-5; TRBD1 is a possible D gene (6 bases). The V end was cut by 4 bases, the J end by 12 bases, with 17 bases between. In germline, CDR1 is SGDLS, CDR2 YYNGEE. The CDR3 spans 13 residues. The CDR3 spells CASSPRGQGNQHF. Written as DNA, the CDR3 is TGTGCCAGCAGCCCTCGGGGGCAGGGTAACCAGCATTTT.

This clone was seen a few times. This sequence joins TRBV20-1 and TRBJ1-1; maybe TRBD1 (5 bases). Germline assignment: CDR1 DFQATT and CDR2 SNEGSKA (reference sequence). The CDR3 has 13 residues. Trimming took off 3 bases at V and 8 bases at J, with 16 bases between the two ends. CDR3 DNA: TGCAGTGCTAGTGTTGGGCAGGGAGAAGAAGCTTTCTTT. Amino acid sequence: CSASVGQGEEAFF.

This clone was recorded only once. The V call is TRBV7-9, the J call TRBJ1-2; tentative D call: TRBD1 (5 bases). The length of the CDR3 is 12 residues. In germline, CDR1 is SEHNR, CDR2 FQNEAQ (reference sequence). V lost 2 bases to trimming and J lost 7 bases, with 8 bases between them. CDR3 nucleotide sequence: TGTGCCAGCAGCTTAAGAGGGGTTGGCTACACCTTC. It encodes CASSLRGVGYTF.

The table lists this clone with a few counts. The CDR3 coding sequence is TGTGCCAGCAGCCGCCAGGGGGCAGAAGGCTACACCTTC. Protein sequence: CASSRQGAEGYTF. The gene calls are TRBV7-9 and TRBJ1-2, with 8 bases matching TRBD1. Trimming at V came to 5 bases and at J to 8 bases, leaving 7 bases not matched to a gene. The CDR3 has 13 amino acids. Germline loops: CDR1 SEHNR, CDR2 FQNEAQ (reference sequence). The variable domain in full, with the rest retrieved from reference TRBV7-9 and TRBJ1-2, is DTGVSQNPRHKITKRGQNVTFRCDPISEHNRLYWYRQTLGQGPEFLTYFQNEAQLEKSRLLSDRFSAERPKGSFSTLEIQRTEQGDSAMYLCASSRQGAEGYTFGSGTRLTVV.

The J gene is TRBJ2-7, the V gene TRBV13, with 8 bases lining up with TRBD1. Per the germline V gene, CDR1 is PRHDT and CDR2 is FYEKMQ (reference sequence). The V gene end was trimmed by 5 bases and the J gene end by 7 bases; junction bases not matched to a gene: 7. The CDR3 extends over 13 amino acids. The CDR3, as DNA: TGTGCCAGCAGCACCGGGACAGGCCTTGAGCAGTACTTC. It is translated as CASSTGTGLEQYF. Variable domain in full (rest from reference TRBV13 and TRBJ2-7): AAGVIQSPRHLIKEKRETATLKCYPIPRHDTVYWYQQGPGQDPQFLISFYEKMQSDKGSIPDRFSAQQFSDYHSELNMSSLELGDSALYFCASSTGTGLEQYFGPGTRLTVT.

The V call is TRBV10-3, the J call TRBJ1-4, with 12 bases matching TRBD1. V was pared by 6 bases and J by 5 bases, with 1 base of the junction left unmatched. The CDR3 is 14 amino acids. The germline CDR1 and CDR2 sequences are ENHRY and SYGVKD. CDR3 sequence reads: CAIRGQGANEKLFF. In nucleotides, the CDR3 is TGTGCCATCAGGGGACAGGGGGCGAATGAAAAACTGTTTTTT.

This chain links TRBV4-1 with TRBJ1-3; D is unclear. The CDR3 consists of 16 residues. V gave up 4 bases and J gave up 0 bases, with 13 bases separating them. From germline, CDR1 is MGHRA and CDR2 YSYEKL. The CDR3 DNA reads TGCGCCAGCAGCCCTACGAGTCCTAACTCTGGAAACACCATATATTTT. It specifies CASSPTSPNSGNTIYF.